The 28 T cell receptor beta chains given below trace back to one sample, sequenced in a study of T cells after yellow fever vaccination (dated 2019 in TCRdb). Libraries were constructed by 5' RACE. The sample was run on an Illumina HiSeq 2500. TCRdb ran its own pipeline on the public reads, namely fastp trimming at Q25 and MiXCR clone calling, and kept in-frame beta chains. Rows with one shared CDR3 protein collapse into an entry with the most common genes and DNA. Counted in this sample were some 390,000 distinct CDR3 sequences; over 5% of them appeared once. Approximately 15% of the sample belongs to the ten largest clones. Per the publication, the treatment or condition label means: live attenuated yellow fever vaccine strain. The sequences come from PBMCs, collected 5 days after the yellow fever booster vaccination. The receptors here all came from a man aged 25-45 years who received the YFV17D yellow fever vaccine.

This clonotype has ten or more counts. The DNA of the CDR3 is TGTGCCAGCAGTTCAGGGGGCATAAGGGAGCCCCAGCATTTT. Its translation is CASSSGGIREPQHF. The chain links TRBV6-2 or TRBV6-3 to TRBJ1-5; 8 positions match TRBD1. Per the germline V gene, CDR1 is MNHEY and CDR2 is SVGEGT. This CDR3 contains 14 residues. Trimming at V came to 4 bases and at J to 8 bases, leaving 7 bases not matched to a gene.

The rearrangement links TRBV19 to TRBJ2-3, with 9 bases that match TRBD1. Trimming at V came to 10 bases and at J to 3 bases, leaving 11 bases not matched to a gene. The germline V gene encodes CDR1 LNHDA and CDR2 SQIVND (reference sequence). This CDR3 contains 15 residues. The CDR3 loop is CATTDRGWATDTQYF. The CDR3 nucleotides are TGTGCCACCACGGACAGGGGATGGGCAACAGATACGCAGTATTTT. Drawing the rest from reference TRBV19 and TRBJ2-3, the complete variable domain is DGGITQSPKYLFRKEGQNVTLSCEQNLNHDAMYWYRQDPGQGLRLIYYSQIVNDFQKGDIAEGYSVSREKKESFPLTVTSAQKNPTAFYLCATTDRGWATDTQYFGPGTRLTVL.

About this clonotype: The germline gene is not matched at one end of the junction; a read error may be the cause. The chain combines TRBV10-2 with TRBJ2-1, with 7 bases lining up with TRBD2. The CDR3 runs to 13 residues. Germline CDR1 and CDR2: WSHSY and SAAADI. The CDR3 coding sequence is TGCGCCAGCAGGCCCGGACTAGGCTATGAGCAGTCCTTC. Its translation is CASRPGLGYEQSF.

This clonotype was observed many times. CDR3 amino acids: CASSYFDRAGELFF. The DNA of the CDR3 is TGTGCCAGCAGTTACTTTGACCGGGCCGGGGAGCTGTTTTTT. V is TRBV6-5 and J is TRBJ2-2; D is ambiguous. The CDR3 contains 14 residues. V was clipped by 1 base and J by 6 bases, with 9 bases between them. Germline V gene sequence: CDR1 MNHEY, CDR2 SVGAGI.

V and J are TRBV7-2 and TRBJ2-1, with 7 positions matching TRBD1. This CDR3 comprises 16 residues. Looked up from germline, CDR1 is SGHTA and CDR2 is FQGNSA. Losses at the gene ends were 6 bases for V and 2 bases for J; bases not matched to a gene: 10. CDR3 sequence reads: CASRLQGGITYNEQFF. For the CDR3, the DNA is TGTGCCAGCAGACTCCAAGGGGGCATCACCTACAATGAGCAGTTCTTC.

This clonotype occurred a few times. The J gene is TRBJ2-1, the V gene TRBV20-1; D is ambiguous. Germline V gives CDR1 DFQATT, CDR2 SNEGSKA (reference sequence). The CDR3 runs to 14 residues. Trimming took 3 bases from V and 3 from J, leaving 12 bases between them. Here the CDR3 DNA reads TGCAGTGCTAGGGTGGCAACAAACTACAATGAGCAGTTCTTC. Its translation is CSARVATNYNEQFF.

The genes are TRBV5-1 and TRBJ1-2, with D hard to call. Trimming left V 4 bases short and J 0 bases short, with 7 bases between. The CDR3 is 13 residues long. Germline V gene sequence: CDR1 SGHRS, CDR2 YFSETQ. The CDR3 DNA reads TGCGCCAGCAGCGCGGCAGCTAACTATGGCTACACCTTC. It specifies CASSAAANYGYTF.

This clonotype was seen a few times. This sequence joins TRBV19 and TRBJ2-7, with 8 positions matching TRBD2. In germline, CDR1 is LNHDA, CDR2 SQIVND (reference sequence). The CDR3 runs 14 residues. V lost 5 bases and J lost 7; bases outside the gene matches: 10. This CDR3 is CASSRTSSRREQYF. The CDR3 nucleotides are TGTGCCAGTAGTCGGACTAGCTCTAGGCGGGAGCAGTACTTC.

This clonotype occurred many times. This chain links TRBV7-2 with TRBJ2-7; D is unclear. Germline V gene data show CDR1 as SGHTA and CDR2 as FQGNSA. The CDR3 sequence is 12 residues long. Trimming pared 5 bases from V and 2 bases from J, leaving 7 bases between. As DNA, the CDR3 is TGTGCCAGCAGCCATGGGACCTACGAGCAGTACTTC. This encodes CASSHGTYEQYF. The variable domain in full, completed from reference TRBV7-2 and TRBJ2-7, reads GAGVSQSPSNKVTEKGKDVELRCDPISGHTALYWYRQSLGQGLEFLIYFQGNSAPDKSGLPSDRFSAERTGGSVSTLTIQRTQQEDSAVYLCASSHGTYEQYFGPGTRLTVT.

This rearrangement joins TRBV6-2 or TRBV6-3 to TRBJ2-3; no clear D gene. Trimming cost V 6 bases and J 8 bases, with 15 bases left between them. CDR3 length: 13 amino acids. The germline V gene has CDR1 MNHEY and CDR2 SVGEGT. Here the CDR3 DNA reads TGTGCCAGCAGCCAGGCCCTGACGGGTACGCAGTATTTT. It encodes CASSQALTGTQYF.

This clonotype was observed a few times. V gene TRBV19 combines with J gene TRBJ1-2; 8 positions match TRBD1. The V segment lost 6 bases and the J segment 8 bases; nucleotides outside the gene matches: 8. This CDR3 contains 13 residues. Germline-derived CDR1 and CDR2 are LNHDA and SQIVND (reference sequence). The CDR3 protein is CASRNQGAAGYTF. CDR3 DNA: TGTGCCAGTAGAAATCAGGGGGCGGCCGGCTACACCTTC.

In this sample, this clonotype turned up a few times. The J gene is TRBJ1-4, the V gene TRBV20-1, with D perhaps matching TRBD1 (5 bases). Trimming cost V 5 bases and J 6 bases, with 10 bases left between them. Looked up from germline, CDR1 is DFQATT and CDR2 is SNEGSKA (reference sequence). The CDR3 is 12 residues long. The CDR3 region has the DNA TGCAGTGCTTCAGGGTATGATGAAAAACTGTTTTTT. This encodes CSASGYDEKLFF.

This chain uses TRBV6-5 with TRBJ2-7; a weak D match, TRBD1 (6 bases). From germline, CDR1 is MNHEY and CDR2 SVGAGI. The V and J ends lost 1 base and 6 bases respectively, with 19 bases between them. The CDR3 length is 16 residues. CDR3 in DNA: TGTGCCAGCAGTTACTGGCCCCGGGTACAGGGCGGCGAGCAGTACTTC. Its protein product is CASSYWPRVQGGEQYF.

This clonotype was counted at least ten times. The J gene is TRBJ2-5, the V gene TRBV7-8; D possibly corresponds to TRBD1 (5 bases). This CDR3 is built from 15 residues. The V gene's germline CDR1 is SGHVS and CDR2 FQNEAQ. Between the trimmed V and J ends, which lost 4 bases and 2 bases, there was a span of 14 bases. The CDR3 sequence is CASSSRGRAQETQYF. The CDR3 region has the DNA TGTGCCAGCAGCTCTAGGGGCAGGGCACAAGAGACCCAGTACTTC.

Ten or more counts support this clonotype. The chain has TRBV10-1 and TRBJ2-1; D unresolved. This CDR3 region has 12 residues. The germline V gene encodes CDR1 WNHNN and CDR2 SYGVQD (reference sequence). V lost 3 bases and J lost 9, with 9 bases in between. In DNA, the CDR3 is TGCGCCAGCAGTGATGCGCTGGGTGAGCAGTTCTTC. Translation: CASSDALGEQFF.

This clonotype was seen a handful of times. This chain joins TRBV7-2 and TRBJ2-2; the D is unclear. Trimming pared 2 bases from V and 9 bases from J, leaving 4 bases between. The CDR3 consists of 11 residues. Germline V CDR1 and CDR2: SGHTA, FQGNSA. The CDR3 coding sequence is TGTGCCAGCAGCTTAAGTCGGGAGCTGTTTTTT. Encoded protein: CASSLSRELFF. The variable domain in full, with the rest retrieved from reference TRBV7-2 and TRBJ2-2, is GAGVSQSPSNKVTEKGKDVELRCDPISGHTALYWYRQSLGQGLEFLIYFQGNSAPDKSGLPSDRFSAERTGGSVSTLTIQRTQQEDSAVYLCASSLSRELFFGEGSRLTVL.

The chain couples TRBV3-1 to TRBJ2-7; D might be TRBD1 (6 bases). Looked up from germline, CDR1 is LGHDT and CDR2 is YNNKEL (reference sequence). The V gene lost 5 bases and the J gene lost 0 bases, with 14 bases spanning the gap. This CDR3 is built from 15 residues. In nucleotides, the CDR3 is TGTGCCAGCAGCGGGCCGGGACACAGCTCCTACGAGCAGTACTTC. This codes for CASSGPGHSSYEQYF.

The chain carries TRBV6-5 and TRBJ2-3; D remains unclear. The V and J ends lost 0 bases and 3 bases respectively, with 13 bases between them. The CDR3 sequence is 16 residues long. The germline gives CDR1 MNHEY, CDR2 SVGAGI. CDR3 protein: CASSYSSPGATDTQYF. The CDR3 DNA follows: TGTGCCAGCAGTTACTCTTCCCCAGGAGCTACAGATACGCAGTATTTT.

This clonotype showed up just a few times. CDR3 bases: TGCAGTGCTCGAAGAGGACTAGGGGATGAGCAGTTCTTC. The encoded protein is CSARRGLGDEQFF. The V gene is TRBV20-1, the J gene TRBJ2-1, with 7 bases lining up with TRBD2. The CDR3 consists of 13 residues. V gave up 5 bases and J gave up 8 bases; unmatched junction bases: 9. Germline CDR1 DFQATT, CDR2 SNEGSKA (reference sequence).

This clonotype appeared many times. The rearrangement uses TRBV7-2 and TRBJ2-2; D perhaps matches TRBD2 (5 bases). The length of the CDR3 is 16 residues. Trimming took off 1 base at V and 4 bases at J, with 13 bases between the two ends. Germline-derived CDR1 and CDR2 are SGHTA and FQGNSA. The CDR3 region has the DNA TGTGCCAGCAGCTTAGTGCTAGTGGCGGGCACCGGGGAGCTGTTTTTT. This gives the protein CASSLVLVAGTGELFF.

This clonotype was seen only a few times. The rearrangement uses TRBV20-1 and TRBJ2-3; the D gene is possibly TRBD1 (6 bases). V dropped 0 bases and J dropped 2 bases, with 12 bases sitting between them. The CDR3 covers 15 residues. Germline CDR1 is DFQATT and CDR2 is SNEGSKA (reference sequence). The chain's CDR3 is CSARDWGRTTDTQYF. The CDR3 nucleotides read TGCAGTGCTAGAGATTGGGGGCGGACCACAGATACGCAGTATTTT.

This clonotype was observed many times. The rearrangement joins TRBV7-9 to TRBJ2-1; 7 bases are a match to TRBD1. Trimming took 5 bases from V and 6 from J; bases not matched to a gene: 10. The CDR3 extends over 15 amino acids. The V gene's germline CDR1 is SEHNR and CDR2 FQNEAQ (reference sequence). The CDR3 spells CASSLWAAGGNEQFF. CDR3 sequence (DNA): TGTGCCAGCAGCCTGTGGGCGGCAGGGGGCAATGAGCAGTTCTTC.

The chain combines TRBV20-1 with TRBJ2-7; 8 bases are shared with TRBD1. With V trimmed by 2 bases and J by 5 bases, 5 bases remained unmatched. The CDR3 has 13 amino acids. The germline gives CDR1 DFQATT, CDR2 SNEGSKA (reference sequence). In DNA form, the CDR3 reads TGCAGTGCTAGACGACAGGGGCCCCACGAGCAGTACTTC. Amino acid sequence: CSARRQGPHEQYF.

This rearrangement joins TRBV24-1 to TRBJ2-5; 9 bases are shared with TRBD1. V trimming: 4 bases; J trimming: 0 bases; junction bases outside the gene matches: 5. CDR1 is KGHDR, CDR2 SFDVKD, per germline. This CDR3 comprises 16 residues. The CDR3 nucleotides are TGTGCCACCAGTGACGTGACAGGGGGGTACCAAGAGACCCAGTACTTC. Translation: CATSDVTGGYQETQYF.

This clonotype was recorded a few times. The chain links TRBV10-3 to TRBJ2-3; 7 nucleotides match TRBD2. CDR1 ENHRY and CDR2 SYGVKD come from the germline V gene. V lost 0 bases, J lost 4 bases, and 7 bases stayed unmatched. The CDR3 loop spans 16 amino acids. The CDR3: CAISESGGSGADTQYF. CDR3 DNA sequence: TGTGCCATCAGTGAGTCGGGCGGGAGCGGGGCAGATACGCAGTATTTT.

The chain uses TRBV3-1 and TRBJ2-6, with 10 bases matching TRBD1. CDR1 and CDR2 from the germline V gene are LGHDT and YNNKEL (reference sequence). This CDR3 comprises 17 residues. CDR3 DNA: TGTACCCGCAGTTCCGGGACAGGGGAATCTGGGGCCAACGTCCTGACTTTC. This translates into CTRSSGTGESGANVLTF.

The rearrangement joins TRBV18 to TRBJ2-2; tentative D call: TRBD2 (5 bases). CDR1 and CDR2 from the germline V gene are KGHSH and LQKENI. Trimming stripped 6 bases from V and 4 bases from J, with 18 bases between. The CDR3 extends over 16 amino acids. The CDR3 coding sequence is TGTGCCAGCTCGCCCGCCCCCCAGAGGGTCACCGGGGAGCTGTTTTTT. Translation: CASSPAPQRVTGELFF.

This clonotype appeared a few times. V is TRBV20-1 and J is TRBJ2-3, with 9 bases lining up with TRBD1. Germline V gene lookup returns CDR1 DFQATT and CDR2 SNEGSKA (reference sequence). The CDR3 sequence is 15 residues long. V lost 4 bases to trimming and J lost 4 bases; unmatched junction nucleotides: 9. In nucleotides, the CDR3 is TGCAGTGCTACGACACCGACAGGGGGACCAGATACGCAGTATTTT. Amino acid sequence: CSATTPTGGPDTQYF.